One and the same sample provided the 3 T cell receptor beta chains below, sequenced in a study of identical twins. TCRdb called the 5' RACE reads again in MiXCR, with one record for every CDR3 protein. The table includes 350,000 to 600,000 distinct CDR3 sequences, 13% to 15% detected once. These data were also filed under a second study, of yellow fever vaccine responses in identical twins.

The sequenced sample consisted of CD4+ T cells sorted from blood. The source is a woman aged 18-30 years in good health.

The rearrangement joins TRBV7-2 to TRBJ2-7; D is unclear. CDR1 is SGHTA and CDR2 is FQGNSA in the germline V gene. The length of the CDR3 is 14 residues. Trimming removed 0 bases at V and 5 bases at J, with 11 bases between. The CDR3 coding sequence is TGTGCCAGCAGCTTAGCTAGCCGGGTCCACGAGCAGTACTTC. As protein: CASSLASRVHEQYF. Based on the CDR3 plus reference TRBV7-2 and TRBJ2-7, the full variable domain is GAGVSQSPSNKVTEKGKDVELRCDPISGHTALYWYRQSLGQGLEFLIYFQGNSAPDKSGLPSDRFSAERTGGSVSTLTIQRTQQEDSAVYLCASSLASRVHEQYFGPGTRLTVT.

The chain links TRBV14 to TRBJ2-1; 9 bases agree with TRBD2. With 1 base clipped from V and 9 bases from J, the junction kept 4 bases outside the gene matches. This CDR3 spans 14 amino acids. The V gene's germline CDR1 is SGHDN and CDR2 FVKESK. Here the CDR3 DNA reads TGTGCCAGCAGCCAAGTAGCGGGAGCAGGTGAGCAGTTCTTC. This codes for CASSQVAGAGEQFF.

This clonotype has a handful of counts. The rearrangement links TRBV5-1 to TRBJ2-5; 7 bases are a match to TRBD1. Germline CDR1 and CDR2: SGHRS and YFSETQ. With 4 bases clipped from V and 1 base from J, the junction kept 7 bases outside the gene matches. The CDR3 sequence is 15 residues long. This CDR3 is CASSTTGVLQETQYF. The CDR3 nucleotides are TGCGCCAGCAGCACCACAGGGGTCCTCCAAGAGACCCAGTACTTC.